This T cell receptor (beta chain) was identified in a study of blood T cell repertoires in COVID-19. The study recruited people aged about 18 to 90 years across approximately 24 US areas. Clones were sequenced by immunoSEQ multiplex PCR, and TCRdb holds only the in-frame ones, with some missing. The table records 250,000 to 350,000 clones, nearly 90% of them present only once. There are 15 residues in the CDR3. Deletions cut 6 bases from V and 0 bases from J, with 12 bases between. Germline V CDR1 and CDR2: MNHEY, SVGAGI. The material sequenced was PBMCs or T cells enriched from blood (not recorded which). The source is a woman aged 18-30 years with acute COVID-19. The rearrangement links TRBV6-5 to TRBJ2-1; perhaps TRBD2 as D (6 bases). CDR3: CASRGAGISYNEQFF. CDR3 bases: TGTGCCAGCAGGGGAGCGGGTATCTCCTACAATGAGCAGTTCTTC.